The 18 T cell receptor beta chains below come from one sample, sequenced in a study of cytomegalovirus exposure and HLA in healthy donors. Clones were read by immunoSEQ multiplex PCR, and TCRdb kept only the in-frame ones, dropping some. The profile shows some 170,000 clones, roughly 90% of them singletons. The sample was PBMCs. All receptors derive from a woman aged 18-29 years in good health and CMV-seropositive.

CDR3 in amino acids: CASSLGSAGRGGSEQFF. The CDR3 region has the DNA TGTGCCAGCAGCTTAGGTTCGGCAGGGAGAGGGGGCAGTGAGCAGTTCTTC. V gene TRBV7-9 combines with J gene TRBJ2-1, with TRBD1 matching over 7 bases. Trimming took 1 base from V and 9 from J; bases not matched to a gene: 15. The germline V gene encodes CDR1 SEHNR and CDR2 FQNEAQ (reference sequence). The CDR3 has 17 amino acids. The whole variable domain, filled in from reference TRBV7-9 and TRBJ2-1, reads DTGVSQNPRHKITKRGQNVTFRCDPISEHNRLYWYRQTLGQGPEFLTYFQNEAQLEKSRLLSDRFSAERPKGSFSTLEIQRTEQGDSAMYLCASSLGSAGRGGSEQFFGPGTRLTVL.

This clone was picked up one time. The same CDR3 is also encoded by other DNA sequences in this sample. This CDR3 is CASSIGGSYEQYF. CDR3 DNA sequence: TGTGCCAGTAGTATAGGCGGGAGTTACGAGCAGTACTTC. The chain has TRBV19 and TRBJ2-7, with 7 bases fitting TRBD2. CDR1 and CDR2 from the germline V gene are LNHDA and SQIVND (reference sequence). This CDR3 has 13 amino acids. V lost 1 base, J lost 4 bases, and 1 base stayed unmatched.

V gene TRBV2 combines with J gene TRBJ2-5, with a possible D match to TRBD2 (5 bases). The V and J ends lost 7 bases and 1 base respectively, with 19 bases between them. Germline values: CDR1 SNHLY, CDR2 FYNNEI. The CDR3 runs to 16 residues. CDR3 nucleotides: TGTGCCAGCACCCCAAGCCGTTGGGGAGTCCAAGAGACCCAGTACTTC. Its translation is CASTPSRWGVQETQYF.

The rearrangement links TRBV7-2 to TRBJ1-5; TRBD1 matches at 10 bases. The junction had 7 bases not matched to a gene; V was cut back by 2 bases and J by 6 bases. Germline V gives CDR1 SGHTA, CDR2 FQGNSA. This CDR3 spans 16 amino acids. The CDR3: CASSLWGGDRGQPQHF. The CDR3 region has the DNA TGTGCCAGCAGCTTATGGGGCGGGGACAGGGGTCAGCCCCAGCATTTT. The variable domain in full, with the rest retrieved from reference TRBV7-2 and TRBJ1-5, is GAGVSQSPSNKVTEKGKDVELRCDPISGHTALYWYRQSLGQGLEFLIYFQGNSAPDKSGLPSDRFSAERTGGSVSTLTIQRTQQEDSAVYLCASSLWGGDRGQPQHFGDGTRLSIL.

The CDR3 DNA is TGCGCCAGCAGCCAAGATCCGCGAGCGGGAGGTAACATTCAGTACTTC. Translation: CASSQDPRAGGNIQYF. J is TRBJ2-4 and V is TRBV4-3, with TRBD2 matching 9 bases. V lost 0 bases to trimming and J lost 7 bases; unmatched junction nucleotides: 7. This CDR3 is built from 16 residues. Germline V gene lookup returns CDR1 LGHNA and CDR2 YSLEER.

CDR3 residues: CASSLAVPGWSYEQYF. The CDR3 coding sequence is TGTGCCAGCAGCTTAGCAGTCCCAGGGTGGTCCTACGAGCAGTACTTC. The chain is built from TRBV7-6 and TRBJ2-7; tentatively, D is TRBD1 (5 bases). There are 16 residues in the CDR3. CDR1 and CDR2 (germline): SGHVS, FNYEAQ. The V end lost 0 bases, the J end lost 1 base, and 13 bases lay between the germline ends.

V is TRBV11-2 and J is TRBJ1-1, with TRBD1 identical over 7 bases. The germline CDR1 and CDR2 sequences are SGHAT and FQNNGV. The CDR3 extends over 13 amino acids. V gave up 3 bases and J gave up 5 bases; unmatched junction bases: 3. For the CDR3, the DNA is TGTGCCAGCAGCTTTACAGGGGAGACTGAAGCTTTCTTT. Amino acid sequence: CASSFTGETEAFF.

The V gene is TRBV7-9, the J gene TRBJ1-1; D not certain. From germline, CDR1 is SEHNR and CDR2 FQNEAQ (reference sequence). This CDR3 has 13 amino acids. V was cut by 1 base and J by 3 bases, with 6 bases left in between. The DNA for the CDR3 is TGTGCCAGCAGCTTAGTCACGGACACTGAAGCTTTCTTT. This codes for CASSLVTDTEAFF.

The rearrangement links TRBV19 to TRBJ1-2, with D possibly matching TRBD1 (6 bases). V lost 9 bases, J lost 8 bases, and 19 bases lay in between. Germline values: CDR1 LNHDA, CDR2 SQIVND (reference sequence). The CDR3 extends over 13 amino acids. CDR3 sequence reads: CASRMGGAEGYTF. The CDR3 nucleotides are TGTGCCAGCAGGATGGGGGGGGCTGAAGGCTACACCTTC. Drawing the rest from reference TRBV19 and TRBJ1-2, the complete variable domain is DGGITQSPKYLFRKEGQNVTLSCEQNLNHDAMYWYRQDPGQGLRLIYYSQIVNDFQKGDIAEGYSVSREKKESFPLTVTSAQKNPTAFYLCASRMGGAEGYTFGSGTRLTVV.

The genes are TRBV10-2 and TRBJ1-3; 10 nucleotides line up with TRBD1. In germline, CDR1 is WSHSY, CDR2 SAAADI. The J segment lost 1 base and the V segment lost 6 bases, leaving 3 bases of the junction unmatched. This CDR3 is built from 15 residues. DNA of the CDR3: TGCGCCAGCAGCGGACAGGGGGTTTCTGGAAACACCATATATTTT. Amino acid sequence: CASSGQGVSGNTIYF.

The rearrangement uses TRBV27 and TRBJ2-1; 8 nucleotides line up with TRBD2. CDR1 is MNHEY, CDR2 SMNVEV, per germline (reference sequence). CDR3 size: 14 residues. The V gene end was trimmed by 8 bases and the J gene end by 3 bases; junction bases not matched to a gene: 6. CDR3 nucleotide sequence: TGTGCCAGCCGATCTAGCGGGTACTACAATGAGCAGTTCTTC. Translating it yields CASRSSGYYNEQFF.

This chain links TRBV27 with TRBJ2-7, with 7 bases matching TRBD2. The germline CDR1 and CDR2 sequences are MNHEY and SMNVEV (reference sequence). The CDR3 has 14 amino acids. V dropped 6 bases and J dropped 2; count of bases not matched to a gene: 7. DNA for the CDR3: TGTGCCAGCAGCAAAAGGGAGGGGACCTACGAGCAGTACTTC. Protein sequence: CASSKREGTYEQYF.

This chain uses TRBV7-9 with TRBJ1-2, with TRBD1 matching 7 bases. CDR1 and CDR2 from the germline V gene are SEHNR and FQNEAQ (reference sequence). Trimming took 5 bases from V and 8 from J; bases not matched to a gene: 17. This CDR3 contains 16 residues. CDR3 loop: CASSPPTGIYAKGYTF. The CDR3 DNA sequence: TGTGCCAGCAGCCCCCCGACAGGGATCTACGCAAAGGGCTACACCTTC.

The rearrangement joins TRBV5-7 to TRBJ1-1; 7 bases fit TRBD1. TRBV5-7 is annotated as an ORF whose role is uncertain. The CDR3 is 13 residues long. V lost 9 bases to trimming and J lost 4 bases; unmatched junction nucleotides: 9. CDR3 in amino acids: CAIANRGGTEAFF. In DNA form, the CDR3 reads TGTGCCATCGCGAACAGGGGCGGCACTGAAGCTTTCTTT.

The chain couples TRBV29-1 to TRBJ1-2, with D tentatively TRBD1 (5 bases). The CDR3 has 14 amino acids. Germline loops: CDR1 SQVTM, CDR2 ANQGSEA. Deletions cut 3 bases from V and 6 bases from J, with 17 bases between. In DNA form, the CDR3 reads TGCAGCGTTGAGGGGGGGAGCCACGACGATGGCTACACCTTC. Residues: CSVEGGSHDDGYTF.

J is TRBJ1-2 and V is TRBV7-9; tentatively, D is TRBD1 (5 bases). The CDR3 spans 14 residues. Germline loops: CDR1 SEHNR, CDR2 FQNEAQ (reference sequence). Trimming took 2 bases from V and 4 from J, leaving 11 bases between them. CDR3 in amino acids: CASSLPRDGYGYTF. CDR3 in DNA: TGTGCCAGCAGCTTACCCAGGGATGGCTATGGCTACACCTTC.

J is TRBJ1-3 and V is TRBV10-3; D is unresolved. There are 14 residues in the CDR3. CDR1 is ENHRY, CDR2 SYGVKD, per germline. Trimming removed 2 bases at V and 4 bases at J, with 9 bases between. The CDR3 region is CAISEKAGGNTIYF. CDR3 coding DNA: TGTGCCATCAGTGAGAAGGCGGGAGGAAACACCATATATTTT.

V usage is TRBV6-5 and J usage is TRBJ2-7, with 12 nucleotides matching TRBD1. Per the germline V gene, CDR1 is MNHEY and CDR2 is SVGAGI. V shed 5 bases and J 4 bases; nucleotides not matched to a gene: 6. CDR3 length: 15 residues. CDR3 protein: CASSRDRGPEYEQYF. The CDR3, as DNA: TGTGCCAGCAGTCGGGACAGGGGGCCTGAGTACGAGCAGTACTTC.